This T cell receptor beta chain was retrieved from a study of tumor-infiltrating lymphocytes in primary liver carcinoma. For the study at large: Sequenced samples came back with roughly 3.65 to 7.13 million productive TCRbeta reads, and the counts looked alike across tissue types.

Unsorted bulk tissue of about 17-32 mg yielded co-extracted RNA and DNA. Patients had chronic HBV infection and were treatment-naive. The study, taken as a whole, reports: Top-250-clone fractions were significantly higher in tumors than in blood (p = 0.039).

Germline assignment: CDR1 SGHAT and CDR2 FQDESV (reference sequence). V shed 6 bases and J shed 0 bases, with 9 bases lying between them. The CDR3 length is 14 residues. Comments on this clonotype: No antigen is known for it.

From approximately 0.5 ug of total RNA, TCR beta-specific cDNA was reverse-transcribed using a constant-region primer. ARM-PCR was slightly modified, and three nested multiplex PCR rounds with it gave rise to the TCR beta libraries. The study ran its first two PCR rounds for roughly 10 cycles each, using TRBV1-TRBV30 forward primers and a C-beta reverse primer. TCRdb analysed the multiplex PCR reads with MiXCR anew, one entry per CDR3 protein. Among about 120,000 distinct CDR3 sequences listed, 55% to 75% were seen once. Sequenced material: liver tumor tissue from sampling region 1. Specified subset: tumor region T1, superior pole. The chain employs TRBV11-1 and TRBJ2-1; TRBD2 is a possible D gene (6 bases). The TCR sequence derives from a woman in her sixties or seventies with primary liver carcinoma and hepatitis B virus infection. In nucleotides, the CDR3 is TGTGCCAGCAGTAGCGGCAACTCCTACAATGAGCAGTTCTTC. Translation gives CASSSGNSYNEQFF.